A single sample is the source of the 7 T cell receptor beta chains below, sequenced in a study of glioma-infiltrating T cells. Using RNA template, CDR3s of TCR alpha and beta were amplified with iRepertoire arm-PCR. TCRdb independently ran MiXCR on the multiplex PCR reads; one entry per CDR3 protein. The profile shows 150,000 or so distinct CDR3 sequences, 35% to 50% of them singletons. Sequencing was carried out using glioma tissue, nonneoplastic brain tissue, or PBMCs (not recorded which). Every receptor here comes from a human donor with low-grade glioma or glioblastoma, undergoing nonglioma brain surgery, or in good health (not recorded which).

This clonotype was picked up many times. The chain combines TRBV6-1 with TRBJ2-7; tentative D call: TRBD1 (5 bases). CDR1 and CDR2 from the germline V gene are MNHNS and SASEGT. The CDR3 has 14 residues. V lost 6 bases, J lost 1 base, and 13 bases lay in between. The CDR3 coding sequence is TGTGCCAGCAGGGTAGGACATTCATCCTACGAGCAGTACTTC. It translates to CASRVGHSSYEQYF.

V gene TRBV20-1 combines with J gene TRBJ1-5, with 7 bases matching TRBD1. The germline gives CDR1 DFQATT, CDR2 SNEGSKA (reference sequence). After removal of 4 bases from V and 2 bases from J, the junction contained 8 bases not matched to a gene. The CDR3 is made up of 15 amino acids. The CDR3 DNA follows: TGCAGTGCTACTGGGACAGCGAGCGGCAATCAGCCCCAGCATTTT. Its translation: CSATGTASGNQPQHF.

V and J are TRBV7-9 and TRBJ2-3, with 8 bases matching TRBD2. J gave up 7 bases and V 1 base, and 10 bases lay outside the gene matches. Germline CDR1 reads SEHNR; CDR2 reads FQNEAQ (reference sequence). CDR3 length equals 16 residues. CDR3 loop: CASSLESGRGGNTQYF. Written as DNA, the CDR3 is TGTGCCAGCAGCTTAGAATCCGGGAGGGGGGGAAATACGCAGTATTTT.

This chain connects TRBV20-1 to TRBJ2-7; D is undetermined. Germline loops: CDR1 DFQATT, CDR2 SNEGSKA (reference sequence). Trimming shortened V by 0 bases and J by 2 bases, and 11 bases separated the two germline ends. CDR3 size: 14 residues. The CDR3 DNA follows: TGCAGTGCTAGAGAGCTTTCTTCCACCTACGAGCAGTACTTC. It yields the protein CSARELSSTYEQYF.

About this clonotype: At one end the junction does not follow the germline gene, possibly because of a read error. The genes are TRBV18 and TRBJ1-3, with D maybe TRBD1 (6 bases). CDR1 is KGHSH, CDR2 LQKENI, per germline. CDR3 length: 15 residues. The CDR3 DNA is TGTGCCAGCTCACCGGACAGTCGCTCTCGAAACACCATATATTTT. Translated, it gives CASSPDSRSRNTIYF.

This clonotype showed up just a few times. The chain is built from TRBV6-1 and TRBJ2-7; 12 bases align to TRBD2. The length of the CDR3 is 14 residues. Germline CDR1 is MNHNS and CDR2 is SASEGT. Trimming removed 5 bases from V and 4 bases from J; junction bases left unmatched: 3. The CDR3 DNA reads as TGTGCCAGCAGTTTGACTAGCGGGGGATACGAGCAGTACTTC. It encodes CASSLTSGGYEQYF.

The chain combines TRBV4-1 with TRBJ2-5, with a weak D call TRBD2 (7 bases). The CDR3 length is 16 residues. CDR1 and CDR2 (germline): MGHRA, YSYEKL. V dropped 0 bases and J dropped 5 bases, with 16 bases sitting between them. CDR3 in DNA: TGCGCCAGCAGCCAAGAGTCTCGGGGGGCCGGGGAGACCCAGTACTTC. Protein sequence: CASSQESRGAGETQYF.